What follows is one TCR beta chain and its context. The sample holds a few counts of this clonotype. It lacks a known antigen. At one end the junction does not follow the germline gene, possibly because of a read error. Interpreted using the paper, the time point label stands for: persistent/refractory GD, antithyroid drugs over 5 years with positive TRAb. RNA was extracted from PBMCs in TRIzol for both TCR sequencing and RNA sequencing. The diagnosis of Graves' disease was made according to American Thyroid Association guidelines. Patients were recruited from an endocrinology department in Xi'an, China. Each patient gave approximately 10 milliliters of peripheral blood, collected in an EDTA anticoagulant tube. Ficoll Paque Plus density gradient separation was used to isolate PBMCs, and no additional T cell sorting was done. An Agilent 2100 Bioanalyzer and agarose gel were used to check RNA quality, and a NanoDrop 2000 was used to measure RNA concentration.

This entry comes from a study of regulatory T cells in long-lasting Graves disease (TCRdb year 2021). Regarding the study in general: Persistent Graves' disease was defined as persistently positive TSH receptor autoantibodies together with antithyroid drug treatment for over 5 years. Persistent Graves' disease patients were compared with newly diagnosed Graves' disease patients by peripheral blood TCR sequencing and RNA sequencing. The study was registered as a clinical trial and conducted in China. A total of roughly 33 samples underwent TCR sequencing: around 13 from persistent and about 20 from newly diagnosed Graves' disease patients. In the clinical cohort, patients with persistent Graves' disease had used antithyroid drugs for an average of approximately eleven years. Overall study results and their limits: Persistent disease showed preferential use of TRBV28, TRBJ1-2 and TRBJ2-5, whereas newly diagnosed disease favored TRBV20-1 and TRBJ2-1. A larger number of public clonotypes was shared among persistent patients (more than 2,500) than among newly diagnosed patients (over 850). As a limitation, the authors acknowledged that the small sample size may reduce accuracy. Because the primary lesion, thyroid tissue, could not be accessed, the study looked at peripheral blood alone. Sequencing and analysis were restricted to the TCR beta chain. Compared with newly diagnosed patients, persistent Graves' disease patients had lower TCR Shannon entropy and fewer highly expanded clones, which suggests clonal expansion.

CDR1 and CDR2 (SGHTA, FQGNSA) derive from the germline V gene. The CDR3 runs 12 amino acids, cysteine and phenylalanine included. Of the read, only the CDR3 DNA is kept; its 36 bases are in frame from base 1. The method was multiplex PCR. Data came from an Illumina HiSeq 4000. CDR3 regions were amplified by Arm-PCR with iRepertoire HTBI primers to construct TCR beta libraries. PCR products were gel purified before sequencing. Turning to the authors' computational methods: Gene usage analysis of CDR3 amino acid clonotypes used the 60 to 80 TRBV and 14 TRBJ segments found across samples. COPE and FqMerger were used to merge the filtered high-quality paired reads into contigs. BLAST was used to align contigs to IMGT TRBV, TRBD and TRBJ reference genes, with CDR3 defined following IMGT. Any clonotype with a frequency above 0.1% was counted as a highly expanded clone. Shannon entropy served as the measure of repertoire diversity, while the Gini coefficient captured V-J evenness. Clonotypes shared by more than one individual were considered public. In-frame beta chains were kept once TCRdb had trimmed the public reads at Q25 with fastp and called clones with MiXCR. Identical CDR3 proteins give one entry, which carries the most common genes and DNA. TCRdb assigned the V and J calls; the authors' analysis was not used. Across this sample there are about 400,000 distinct CDR3 sequences, with less than 25% seen only once. The top ten clones comprise about 20% of the sample.

This receptor was obtained from a female donor with Graves disease. This chain joins TRBV7-2 to TRBJ2-3; the D gene is perhaps TRBD2, from 6 matching bases. The sample in question was peripheral blood mononuclear cells (PBMCs), obtained when the disease was refractory, from a patient treated with antithyroid drugs. The sequence in DNA is TGTGCCAGCAGCCTCCCGGGACTTGCCCCCGATTTT. This codes for CASSLPGLAPDF.